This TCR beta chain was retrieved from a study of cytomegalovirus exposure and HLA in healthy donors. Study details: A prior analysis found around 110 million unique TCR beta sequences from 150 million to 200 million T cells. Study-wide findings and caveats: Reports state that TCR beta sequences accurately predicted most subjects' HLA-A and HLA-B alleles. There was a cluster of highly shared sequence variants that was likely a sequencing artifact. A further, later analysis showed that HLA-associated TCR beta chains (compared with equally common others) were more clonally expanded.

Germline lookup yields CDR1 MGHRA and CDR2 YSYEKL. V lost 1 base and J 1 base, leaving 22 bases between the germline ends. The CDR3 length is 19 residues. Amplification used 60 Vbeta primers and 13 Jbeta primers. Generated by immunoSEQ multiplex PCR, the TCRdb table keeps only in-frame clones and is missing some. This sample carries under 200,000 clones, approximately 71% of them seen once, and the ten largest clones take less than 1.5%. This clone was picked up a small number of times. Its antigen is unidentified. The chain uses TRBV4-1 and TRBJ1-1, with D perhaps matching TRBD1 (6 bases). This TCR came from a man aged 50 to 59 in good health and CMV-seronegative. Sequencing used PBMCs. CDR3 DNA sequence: TGCGCCAGCAGCCAAGTAGGCAGAGGGAGAACAGGGCAGAACACTGAAGCTTTCTTT. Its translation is CASSQVGRGRTGQNTEAFF.